These 18 T cell receptor beta chains share one sample of origin, sequenced in a study of cytomegalovirus exposure and HLA in healthy donors. PCR employed 60 Vbeta and 13 Jbeta primers. The table came from immunoSEQ multiplex PCR; TCRdb's copy has only in-frame clones and leaves some out. The table lists some 65,000 clones, approximately 78% of them singletons, with around 3% in the top ten. The sample taken for sequencing was PBMCs. The receptors shown here come from a girl aged 10-17 years in good health and CMV-seropositive.

This chain joins TRBV4-1 and TRBJ1-3, with 7 bases aligning to TRBD1. Germline CDR1 reads MGHRA; CDR2 reads YSYEKL. The CDR3 covers 16 residues. V lost 3 bases to trimming and J lost 4 bases; unmatched junction nucleotides: 9. The CDR3 DNA reads TGCGCCAGCAGCCACCCCCCAGGGGGAACGGGAAACACCATATATTTT. Its protein product is CASSHPPGGTGNTIYF.

The chain couples TRBV5-1 to TRBJ1-6, with 9 bases fitting TRBD1. Trimming at V came to 8 bases and at J to 8 bases, leaving 8 bases not matched to a gene. The CDR3 has 14 amino acids. Germline V gene sequence: CDR1 SGHRS, CDR2 YFSETQ. Written as DNA, the CDR3 is TGCGCCAGTGGCTTAGGGGACAGGGATTCACCCCTCCACTTT. This sequence encodes CASGLGDRDSPLHF.

Only a few counts were recorded for this clone. The chain is built from TRBV30 and TRBJ1-4; 8 nucleotides line up with TRBD1. Looked up from germline, CDR1 is GTSNPN and CDR2 is SVGIG (reference sequence). The CDR3 runs 11 residues. With 1 base clipped from V and 15 bases from J, the junction kept 4 bases outside the gene matches. CDR3: CAWSARDRLFF. CDR3 in DNA: TGTGCCTGGAGTGCCCGGGACAGGTTGTTTTTT.

The genes are TRBV5-4 and TRBJ1-6, with TRBD1 as a possible D gene (5 bases). Germline V CDR1 and CDR2: SGHNT, YYREEE (reference sequence). The CDR3 is made up of 14 amino acids. Trimming removed 1 base at V and 9 bases at J, with 11 bases between. The CDR3 DNA follows: TGTGCCAGCAGCTTGCAGGGTGTGAGTTCACCCCTCCACTTT. As protein: CASSLQGVSSPLHF.

This rearrangement joins TRBV7-9 to TRBJ2-7; D gene unclear. Germline loops: CDR1 SEHNR, CDR2 FQNEAQ (reference sequence). This CDR3 spans 12 amino acids. The V end lost 5 bases, the J end lost 5 bases, and 10 bases lay between the germline ends. DNA of the CDR3: TGTGCCAGCAGCCTCGGTTTCAACGAGCAGTACTTC. It yields the protein CASSLGFNEQYF. Full variable domain (rest looked up from reference TRBV7-9 and TRBJ2-7): DTGVSQNPRHKITKRGQNVTFRCDPISEHNRLYWYRQTLGQGPEFLTYFQNEAQLEKSRLLSDRFSAERPKGSFSTLEIQRTEQGDSAMYLCASSLGFNEQYFGPGTRLTVT.

This chain uses TRBV25-1 with TRBJ2-5; D might be TRBD2 (5 bases). V was clipped by 1 base and J by 5 bases, with 11 bases between them. From germline, CDR1 is MGHDK and CDR2 SYGVNS. This CDR3 contains 14 residues. CDR3 DNA sequence: TGTGCCAGCAGTGAATTATGGGAGAGGGAGACCCAGTACTTC. This encodes CASSELWERETQYF.

This chain uses TRBV7-8 with TRBJ2-7; 11 positions agree with TRBD1. The CDR3 sequence is 16 residues long. CDR1 and CDR2 (germline): SGHVS, FQNEAQ. The V segment lost 2 bases and the J segment 4 bases; nucleotides outside the gene matches: 7. The CDR3 reads CASSLNRDRGKYEQYF. The CDR3 DNA sequence: TGTGCCAGCAGCTTAAACCGGGACAGGGGGAAGTACGAGCAGTACTTC.

The chain has TRBV19 and TRBJ1-5; TRBD1 might be the D (5 bases). The germline V gene encodes CDR1 LNHDA and CDR2 SQIVND (reference sequence). Between the trimmed V and J ends, which lost 5 bases and 10 bases, there was a span of 12 bases. The CDR3 has 12 amino acids. The CDR3 nucleotides read TGTGCCAGTAGTGAGGGGAGGAAACCCCAGCATTTT. Its translation: CASSEGRKPQHF.

This chain uses TRBV5-1 with TRBJ2-5; D unclear. Germline V gene lookup returns CDR1 SGHRS and CDR2 YFSETQ. V lost 4 bases to trimming and J lost 4 bases, with 11 bases between them. CDR3 length equals 13 residues. The chain's CDR3 is CASSAEVRETQYF. The CDR3 DNA reads TGCGCCAGCAGCGCGGAAGTACGAGAGACCCAGTACTTC.

Only one count was recorded for this clone. The chain has TRBV19 and TRBJ2-4; 10 bases match TRBD1. CDR1 is LNHDA, CDR2 SQIVND, per germline (reference sequence). This CDR3 has 15 amino acids. The J segment lost 6 bases and the V segment lost 1 base, leaving 3 bases of the junction unmatched. The CDR3: CASSIATGGGNIQYF. Written as DNA, the CDR3 is TGTGCCAGTAGTATAGCGACAGGGGGCGGAAACATTCAGTACTTC.

This chain connects TRBV28 to TRBJ2-7, with 9 nucleotides matching TRBD2. Germline lookup yields CDR1 MDHEN and CDR2 SYDVKM. The CDR3 consists of 15 residues. Trimming cost V 6 bases and J 4 bases; bases outside gene matches: 10. The CDR3 coding sequence is TGTGCCAGCAGCCCCTATAGCGGGAGTAAGTACGAGCAGTACTTC. Amino acid sequence: CASSPYSGSKYEQYF.

The V gene is TRBV28, the J gene TRBJ2-1; 13 positions agree with TRBD2. There are 16 residues in the CDR3. Germline assignment: CDR1 MDHEN and CDR2 SYDVKM. J gave up 7 bases and V 5 bases, and 8 bases lay outside the gene matches. The CDR3 is CASSPWTSGRMNEQFF. The CDR3 region has the DNA TGTGCCAGCAGTCCCTGGACTAGCGGGAGAATGAATGAGCAGTTCTTC.

In this sample, this clone turned up once. V usage is TRBV13 and J usage is TRBJ2-7; D possibly corresponds to TRBD2 (7 bases). This CDR3 has 17 amino acids. The germline V gene encodes CDR1 PRHDT and CDR2 FYEKMQ (reference sequence). The V end was cut by 5 bases, the J end by 4 bases, with 24 bases between. CDR3 nucleotide sequence: TGTGCCAGCAGCCGAAAGGGAGGGGGAGGGCGCAGTTACGAGCAGTACTTC. Translation gives CASSRKGGGGRSYEQYF.

The J gene is TRBJ1-2, the V gene TRBV19; 7 nucleotides align to TRBD1. The germline gives CDR1 LNHDA, CDR2 SQIVND (reference sequence). This CDR3 is 14 amino acids long. With V trimmed by 8 bases and J by 4 bases, 10 bases remained unmatched. CDR3: CASLPSGGSYGYTF. The CDR3 coding sequence is TGTGCCAGTCTCCCCTCAGGGGGATCCTATGGCTACACCTTC.

The CDR3 reads CASSQTGQYEQYF. The DNA for the CDR3 is TGCGCCAGCAGCCAAACAGGCCAGTACGAGCAGTACTTC. The chain has TRBV4-1 and TRBJ2-7; D may be TRBD1 (5 bases). The CDR3 extends over 13 amino acids. The germline V and J ends were trimmed by 2 bases and 4 bases, with 9 bases remaining between them. The germline gives CDR1 MGHRA, CDR2 YSYEKL.

V and J are TRBV5-1 and TRBJ2-3; D perhaps matches TRBD2 (5 bases). The CDR3 length is 11 residues. Trimming removed 0 bases at V and 13 bases at J, with 9 bases between. Germline V gene data show CDR1 as SGHRS and CDR2 as YFSETQ. This chain's CDR3 is CASSLEGDKYF. For the CDR3, the DNA is TGCGCCAGCAGCTTGGAGGGAGATAAGTATTTT. Based on the CDR3 plus reference TRBV5-1 and TRBJ2-3, the full variable domain is KAGVTQTPRYLIKTRGQQVTLSCSPISGHRSVSWYQQTPGQGLQFLFEYFSETQRNKGNFPGRFSGRQFSNSRSEMNVSTLELGDSALYLCASSLEGDKYFGPGTRLTVL.

V and J are TRBV19 and TRBJ1-5; 10 bases are a match to TRBD1. The CDR3 extends over 14 amino acids. The V gene end was trimmed by 7 bases and the J gene end by 6 bases; junction bases not matched to a gene: 6. Germline CDR1 reads LNHDA; CDR2 reads SQIVND (reference sequence). CDR3 in amino acids: CASKKGQGSQPQHF. The CDR3 bases are TGTGCCAGTAAAAAGGGACAGGGGAGTCAGCCCCAGCATTTT.

V and J are TRBV29-1 and TRBJ2-7; 8 bases are a match to TRBD1. This CDR3 has 13 amino acids. From germline, CDR1 is SQVTM and CDR2 ANQGSEA. The junction had 5 bases not matched to a gene; V was cut back by 7 bases and J by 0 bases. For the CDR3, the DNA is TGCAGCGCCCTGGGACAGGACTCCTACGAGCAGTACTTC. Its protein is CSALGQDSYEQYF.